These 16 T cell receptor beta chains originate from one sample sequenced in a study of T cells expressing NK-cell markers. TCRdb reprocessed the 5' RACE reads, with one entry per CDR3 protein and no DNA. The sample includes some 600,000 distinct CDR3 sequences. The sample was blood T cells: a sorted CD56 or NKG2C T cell subset, CD4+ or CD8+ T cells, or bulk PBMC T cells (not recorded which). The receptors were sampled from a man younger than 35 in good health.

The chain recombines TRBV2 with TRBJ1-5. This CDR3 comprises 15 residues. Germline values: CDR1 SNHLY, CDR2 FYNNEI. CDR3 loop: CASMSGGYSNQPQHF.

The rearrangement links TRBV29-1 to TRBJ2-7. CDR1 and CDR2 (germline): SQVTM, ANQGSEA. The CDR3 contains 13 residues. CDR3 residues: CSVEGWGTREQYF.

The chain carries TRBV3-1 and TRBJ2-3; TCRdb proposes TRBD1, but this gene call is untestable without DNA. The CDR3 is 17 amino acids. CDR1 and CDR2 (germline): LGHDT, YNNKEL (reference sequence). The CDR3 region is CASSQEVRDRRTDTQYF.

The rearrangement joins TRBV7-2 to TRBJ2-7; TCRdb designates TRBD1, a call that cannot be tested without DNA. The CDR3 is 11 amino acids. Germline-derived CDR1 and CDR2 are SGHTA and FQGNSA. The CDR3 loop is CASTGFYEQYF.

The V gene is TRBV10-1, the J gene TRBJ2-3; TCRdb proposes TRBD2, but this gene call is untestable without DNA. The CDR3 extends over 15 amino acids. Germline CDR1 WNHNN, CDR2 SYGVQD (reference sequence). CDR3 region: CASSESTGGPNTQYF.

The V call is TRBV20-1, the J call TRBJ2-5; without DNA, the TCRdb call of TRBD2 cannot be checked. Per germline, CDR1 DFQATT and CDR2 SNEGSKA (reference sequence). The CDR3 length is 17 residues. CDR3 loop: CSARDWGTSGSRETQYF.

The rearrangement links TRBV20-1 to TRBJ2-5; TCRdb indicates TRBD2, and absent DNA this call remains unverified. CDR3 length: 15 amino acids. The germline CDR1 and CDR2 sequences are DFQATT and SNEGSKA (reference sequence). The CDR3 region is CSAAVLAGEQETQYF.

The chain recombines TRBV10-3 with TRBJ2-1; the TCRdb D gene call, TRBD1, has no DNA to confirm it. Germline CDR1 is ENHRY and CDR2 is SYGVKD. The CDR3 spans 13 residues. This chain's CDR3 is CAIRGVVDNEQFF.

The chain links TRBV9 to TRBJ2-2; TCRdb reports TRBD1, a call that lacks DNA to check it against. Per germline, CDR1 SGDLS and CDR2 YYNGEE. This CDR3 region has 17 residues. The CDR3 here is CASSVESAGGGTGELFF. Looking up the rest from reference TRBV9 and TRBJ2-2 gives the full variable domain: DSGVTQTPKHLITATGQRVTLRCSPRSGDLSVYWYQQSLDQGLQFLIQYYNGEERAKGNILERFSAQQFPDLHSELNLSSLELGDSALYFCASSVESAGGGTGELFFGEGSRLTVL.

The rearrangement uses TRBV6-5 and TRBJ2-2; absent DNA, TCRdb's TRBD2 call cannot be checked. CDR1 and CDR2 (germline): MNHEY, SVGAGI. The CDR3 runs 17 residues. The CDR3 spells CASSYSPSPQNTGELFF.

This chain uses TRBV24-1 with TRBJ2-1; without DNA, the TCRdb call of TRBD2 cannot be checked. CDR3 length equals 18 residues. Germline CDR1 KGHDR, CDR2 SFDVKD. This CDR3 reads CATSDSSGRARSYNEQFF.

The chain joins TRBV7-9 to TRBJ2-3. Germline V gene data show CDR1 as SEHNR and CDR2 as FQNEAQ (reference sequence). The CDR3 is 14 amino acids. This CDR3 is CASSLGQQTDTQYF.

The rearrangement joins TRBV24-1 to TRBJ2-7; TCRdb's D call of TRBD1 is untestable without DNA. This CDR3 contains 13 residues. Germline assignment: CDR1 KGHDR and CDR2 SFDVKD. CDR3 loop: CATSDPTGYEQYF.

The rearrangement uses TRBV11-2 and TRBJ2-3; the D gene TCRdb calls, TRBD2, cannot be checked with no DNA. This CDR3 contains 16 residues. Looked up from germline, CDR1 is SGHAT and CDR2 is FQNNGV. This chain's CDR3 is CASSLFLAGSTDTQYF.

This chain connects TRBV5-6 to TRBJ2-7. This CDR3 has 14 residues. Germline CDR1 is SGHDT and CDR2 is YYEEEE. The CDR3 sequence is CASSLGRPTYEQYF.

The genes are TRBV5-1 and TRBJ2-2; TCRdb picks TRBD1, but there is no DNA to check that call. From germline, CDR1 is SGHRS and CDR2 YFSETQ. The CDR3 loop spans 18 amino acids. This CDR3 is CASSLGGRGRWNTGELFF.